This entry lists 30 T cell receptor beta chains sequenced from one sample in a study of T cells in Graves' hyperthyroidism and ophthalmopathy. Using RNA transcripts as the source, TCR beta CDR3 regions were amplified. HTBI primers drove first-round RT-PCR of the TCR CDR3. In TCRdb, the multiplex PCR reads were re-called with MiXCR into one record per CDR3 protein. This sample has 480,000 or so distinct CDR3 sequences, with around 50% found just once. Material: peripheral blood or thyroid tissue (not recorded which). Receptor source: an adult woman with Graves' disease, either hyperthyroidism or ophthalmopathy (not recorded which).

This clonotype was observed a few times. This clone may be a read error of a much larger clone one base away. The CDR3 here is CASILQDSGLPTFF. DNA of the CDR3: TGTGCCAGCATCTTACAAGACAGTGGCCTTCCGACTTTCTTT. The chain links TRBV7-8 to TRBJ1-1; D might be TRBD1 (5 bases). The length of the CDR3 is 14 residues. CDR1 is SGHVS, CDR2 FQNEAQ, per germline.

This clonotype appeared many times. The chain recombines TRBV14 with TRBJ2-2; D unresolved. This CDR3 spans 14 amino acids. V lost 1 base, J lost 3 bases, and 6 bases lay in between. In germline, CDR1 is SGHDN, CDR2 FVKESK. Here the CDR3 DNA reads TGTGCCAGCAGCCAAGTTACAGACACCGGGGAGCTGTTTTTT. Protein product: CASSQVTDTGELFF. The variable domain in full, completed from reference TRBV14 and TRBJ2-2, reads EAGVTQFPSHSVIEKGQTVTLRCDPISGHDNLYWYRRVMGKEIKFLLHFVKESKQDESGMPNNRFLAERTGGTYSTLKVQPAELEDSGVYFCASSQVTDTGELFFGEGSRLTVL.

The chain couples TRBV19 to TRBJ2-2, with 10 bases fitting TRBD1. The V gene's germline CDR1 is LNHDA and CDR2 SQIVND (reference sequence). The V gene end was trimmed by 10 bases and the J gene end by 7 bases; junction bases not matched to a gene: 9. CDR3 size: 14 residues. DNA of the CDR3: TGTGCCACAGAACGCAGGGACAGGGGCGGGGAGCTGTTTTTT. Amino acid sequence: CATERRDRGGELFF.

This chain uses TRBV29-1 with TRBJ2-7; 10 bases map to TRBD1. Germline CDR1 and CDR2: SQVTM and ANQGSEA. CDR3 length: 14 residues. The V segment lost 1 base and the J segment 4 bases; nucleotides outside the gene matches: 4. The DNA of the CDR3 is TGCAGCGTTGAAGGGGGACAGGGGCGTTACGAGCAGTACTTC. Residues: CSVEGGQGRYEQYF.

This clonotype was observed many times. CDR3 coding DNA: TGTGCCACCAGGCCCCGTGGCTACACCTTC. Translating gives CATRPRGYTF. This rearrangement joins TRBV15 to TRBJ1-2; unclear D gene. This CDR3 comprises 10 residues. Germline values: CDR1 LNHNV, CDR2 YYDKDF (reference sequence). V dropped 6 bases and J dropped 7 bases, with 6 bases sitting between them.

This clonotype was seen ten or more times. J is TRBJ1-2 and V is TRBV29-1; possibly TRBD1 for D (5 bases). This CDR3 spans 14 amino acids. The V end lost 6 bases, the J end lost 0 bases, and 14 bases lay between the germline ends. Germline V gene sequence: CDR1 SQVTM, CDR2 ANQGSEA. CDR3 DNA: TGCAGCGTCTATTCCGACAGTCCTAACTATGGCTACACCTTC. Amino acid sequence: CSVYSDSPNYGYTF.

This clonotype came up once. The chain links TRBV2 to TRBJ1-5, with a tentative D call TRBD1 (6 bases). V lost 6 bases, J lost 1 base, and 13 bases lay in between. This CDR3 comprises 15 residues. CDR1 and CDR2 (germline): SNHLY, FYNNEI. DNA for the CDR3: TGTGCCAGCAGCGGACAGCTTCAAAGCAATCAGCCCCAGCATTTT. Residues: CASSGQLQSNQPQHF.

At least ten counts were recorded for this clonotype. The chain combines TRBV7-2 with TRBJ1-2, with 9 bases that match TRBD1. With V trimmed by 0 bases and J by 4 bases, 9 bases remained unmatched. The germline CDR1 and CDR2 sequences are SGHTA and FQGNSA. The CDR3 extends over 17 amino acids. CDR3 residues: CASSLAGTGTVAYGYTF. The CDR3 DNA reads TGTGCCAGCAGCTTAGCCGGGACAGGGACTGTCGCCTATGGCTACACCTTC.

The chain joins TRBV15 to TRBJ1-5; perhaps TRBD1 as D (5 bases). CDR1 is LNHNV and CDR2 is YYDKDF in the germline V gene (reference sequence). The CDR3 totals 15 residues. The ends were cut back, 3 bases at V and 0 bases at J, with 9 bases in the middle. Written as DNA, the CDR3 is TGTGCCACCAGCAGGCCAGGGACTAGCAATCAGCCCCAGCATTTT. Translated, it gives CATSRPGTSNQPQHF.

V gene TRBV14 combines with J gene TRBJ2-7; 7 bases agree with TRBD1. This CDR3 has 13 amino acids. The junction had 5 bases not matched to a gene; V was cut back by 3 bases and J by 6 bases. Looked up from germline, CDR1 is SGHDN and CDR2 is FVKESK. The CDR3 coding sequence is TGTGCCAGCAGCCAGTCCCACAGGGGCGAGCAGTACTTC. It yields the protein CASSQSHRGEQYF.

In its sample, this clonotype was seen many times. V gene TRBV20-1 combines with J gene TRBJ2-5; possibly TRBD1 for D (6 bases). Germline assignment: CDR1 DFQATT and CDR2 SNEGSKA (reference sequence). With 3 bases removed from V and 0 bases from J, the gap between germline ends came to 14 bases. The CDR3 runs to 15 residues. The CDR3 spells CSARKTGSYQETQYF. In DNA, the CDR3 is TGCAGTGCTAGGAAGACAGGCTCGTACCAAGAGACCCAGTACTTC.

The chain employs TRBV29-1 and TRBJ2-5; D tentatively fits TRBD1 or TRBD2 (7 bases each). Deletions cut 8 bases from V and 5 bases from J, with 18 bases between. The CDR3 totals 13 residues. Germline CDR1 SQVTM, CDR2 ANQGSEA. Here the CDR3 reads CSLARGGGETQYF. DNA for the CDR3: TGCAGCTTGGCCAGGGGGGGCGGGGAGACCCAGTACTTC.

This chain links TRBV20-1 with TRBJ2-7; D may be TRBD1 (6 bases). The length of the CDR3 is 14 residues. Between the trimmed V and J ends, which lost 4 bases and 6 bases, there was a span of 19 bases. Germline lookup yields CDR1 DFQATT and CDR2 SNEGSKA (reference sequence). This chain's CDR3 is CSATPDRNRGEQYF. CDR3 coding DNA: TGCAGTGCTACCCCCGACAGGAATAGAGGCGAGCAGTACTTC.

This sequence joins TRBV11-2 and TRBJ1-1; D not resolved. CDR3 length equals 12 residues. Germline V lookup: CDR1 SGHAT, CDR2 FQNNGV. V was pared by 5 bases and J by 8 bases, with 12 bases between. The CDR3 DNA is TGTGCCAGCAGCCAGGACCCACGCGAAGCTTTCTTT. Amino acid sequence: CASSQDPREAFF.

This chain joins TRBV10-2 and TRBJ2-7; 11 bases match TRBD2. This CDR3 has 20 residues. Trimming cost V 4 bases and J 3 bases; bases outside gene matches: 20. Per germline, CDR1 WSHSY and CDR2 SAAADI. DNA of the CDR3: TGCGCCAGCAGTGGGGGGGAGGAAACGACTAGCGGGGACAGGAACTACGAGCAGTACTTC. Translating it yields CASSGGEETTSGDRNYEQYF.

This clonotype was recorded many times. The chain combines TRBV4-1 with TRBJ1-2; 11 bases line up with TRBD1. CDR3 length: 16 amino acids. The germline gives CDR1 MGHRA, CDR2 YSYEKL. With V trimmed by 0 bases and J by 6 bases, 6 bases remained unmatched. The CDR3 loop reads CASSQDLRTGGHGYTF. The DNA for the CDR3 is TGCGCCAGCAGCCAAGATCTCAGGACAGGGGGCCATGGCTACACCTTC.

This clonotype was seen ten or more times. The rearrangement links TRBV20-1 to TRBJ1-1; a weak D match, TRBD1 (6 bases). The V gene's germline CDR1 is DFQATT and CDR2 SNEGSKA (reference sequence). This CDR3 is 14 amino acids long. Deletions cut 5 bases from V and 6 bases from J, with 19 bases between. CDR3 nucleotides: TGCAGTGCTCGCCCCGGGGGCGGTTATGCTGAAGCTTTCTTT. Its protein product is CSARPGGGYAEAFF.

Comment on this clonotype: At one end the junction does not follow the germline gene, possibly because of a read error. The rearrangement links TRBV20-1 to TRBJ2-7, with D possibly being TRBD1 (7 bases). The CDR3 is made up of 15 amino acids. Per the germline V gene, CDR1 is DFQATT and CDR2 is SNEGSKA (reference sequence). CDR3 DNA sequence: TGCAGTGCTATGAGGGGATTACAGGGGTCGGAGGGGATGGTCTTC. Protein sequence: CSAMRGLQGSEGMVF.

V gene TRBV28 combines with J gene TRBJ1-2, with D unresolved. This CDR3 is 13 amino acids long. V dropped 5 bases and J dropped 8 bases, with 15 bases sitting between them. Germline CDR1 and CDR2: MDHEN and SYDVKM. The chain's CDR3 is CASSPDLRNGYTF. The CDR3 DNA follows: TGTGCCAGCAGTCCAGACCTACGAAACGGCTACACCTTC.

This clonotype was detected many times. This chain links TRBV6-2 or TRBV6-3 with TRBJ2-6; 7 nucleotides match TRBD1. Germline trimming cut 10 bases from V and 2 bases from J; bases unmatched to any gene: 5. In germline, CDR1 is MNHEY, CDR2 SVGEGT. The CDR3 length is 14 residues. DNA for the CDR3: TGTGCCACCTCCGACAGGGCTGGGGCCAACGTCCTGACTTTC. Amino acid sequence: CATSDRAGANVLTF.

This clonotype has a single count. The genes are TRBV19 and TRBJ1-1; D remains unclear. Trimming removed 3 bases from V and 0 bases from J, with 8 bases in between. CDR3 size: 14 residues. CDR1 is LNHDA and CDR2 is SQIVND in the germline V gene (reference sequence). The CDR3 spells CASSIWGMNTEAFF. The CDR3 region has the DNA TGTGCCAGTAGTATTTGGGGTATGAACACTGAAGCTTTCTTT.

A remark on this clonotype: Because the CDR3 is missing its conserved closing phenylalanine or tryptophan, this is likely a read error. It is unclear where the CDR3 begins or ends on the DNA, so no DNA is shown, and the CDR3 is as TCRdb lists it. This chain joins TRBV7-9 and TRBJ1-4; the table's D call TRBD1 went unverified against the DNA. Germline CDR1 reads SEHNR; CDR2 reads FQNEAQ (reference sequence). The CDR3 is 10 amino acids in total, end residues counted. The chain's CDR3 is CASSPGTGLY.

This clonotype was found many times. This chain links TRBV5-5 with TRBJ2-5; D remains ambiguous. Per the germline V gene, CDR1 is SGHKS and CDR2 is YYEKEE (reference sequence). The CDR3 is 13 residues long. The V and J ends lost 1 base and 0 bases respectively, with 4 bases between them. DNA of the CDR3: TGTGCCAGCAGCTTGAACCACCAAGAGACCCAGTACTTC. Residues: CASSLNHQETQYF.

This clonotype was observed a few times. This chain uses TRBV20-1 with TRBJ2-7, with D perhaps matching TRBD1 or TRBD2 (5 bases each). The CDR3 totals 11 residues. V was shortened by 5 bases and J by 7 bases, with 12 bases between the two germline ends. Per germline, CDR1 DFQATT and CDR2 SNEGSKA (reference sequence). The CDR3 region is CSAEGIREQYF. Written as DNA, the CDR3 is TGCAGTGCTGAGGGGATTCGGGAGCAGTACTTC.

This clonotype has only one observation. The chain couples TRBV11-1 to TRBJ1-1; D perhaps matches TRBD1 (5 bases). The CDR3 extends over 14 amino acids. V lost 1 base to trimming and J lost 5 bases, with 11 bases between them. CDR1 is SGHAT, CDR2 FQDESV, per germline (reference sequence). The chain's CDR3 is CASSLDGTGTEAFF. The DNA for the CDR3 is TGTGCCAGCAGCTTAGATGGGACCGGGACTGAAGCTTTCTTT.

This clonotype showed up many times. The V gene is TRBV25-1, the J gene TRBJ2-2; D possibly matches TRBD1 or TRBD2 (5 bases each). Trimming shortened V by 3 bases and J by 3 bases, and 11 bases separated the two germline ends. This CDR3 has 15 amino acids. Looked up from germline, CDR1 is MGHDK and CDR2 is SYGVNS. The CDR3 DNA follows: TGTGCCAGCAGTGACCGGGGACGGGACACCGGGGAGCTGTTTTTT. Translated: CASSDRGRDTGELFF.

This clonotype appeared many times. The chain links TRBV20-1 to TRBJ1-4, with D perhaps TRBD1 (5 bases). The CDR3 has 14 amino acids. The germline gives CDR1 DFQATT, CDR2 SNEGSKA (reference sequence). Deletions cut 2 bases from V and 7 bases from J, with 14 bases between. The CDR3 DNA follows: TGCAGTGCTAGATCTCGTGTCGGGGGTGAAAAACTGTTTTTT. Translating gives CSARSRVGGEKLFF.

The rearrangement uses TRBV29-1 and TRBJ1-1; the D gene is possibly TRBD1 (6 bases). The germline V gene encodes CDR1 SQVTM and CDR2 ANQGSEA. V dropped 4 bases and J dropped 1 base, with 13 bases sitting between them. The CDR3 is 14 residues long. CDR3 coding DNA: TGCAGCGTTGCAGAGGACAGAGGGAACACTGAAGCTTTCTTT. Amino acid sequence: CSVAEDRGNTEAFF.

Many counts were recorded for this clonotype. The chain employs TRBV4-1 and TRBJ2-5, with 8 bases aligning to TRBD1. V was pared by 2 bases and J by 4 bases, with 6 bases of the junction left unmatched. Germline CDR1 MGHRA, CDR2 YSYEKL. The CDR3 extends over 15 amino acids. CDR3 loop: CASSQRTGPLETQYF. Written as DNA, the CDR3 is TGCGCCAGCAGCCAACGGACAGGGCCCTTAGAGACCCAGTACTTC.

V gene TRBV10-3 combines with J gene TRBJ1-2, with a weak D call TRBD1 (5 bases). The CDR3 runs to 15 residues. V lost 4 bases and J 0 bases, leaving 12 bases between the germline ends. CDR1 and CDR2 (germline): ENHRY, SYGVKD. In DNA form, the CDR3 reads TGTGCCATCAGTGTGTCTCAGGGTCCTAACTATGGCTACACCTTC. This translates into CAISVSQGPNYGYTF.